What follows is one T cell receptor (beta chain) and its context. Its antigen is currently unknown. These data come from a study of cytomegalovirus exposure and HLA in healthy donors. Study-wide findings and caveats: Excluded: some indistinguishable V segments such as TRBV6-2 and TRBV6-3.

Germline V gives CDR1 SGHRS, CDR2 YFSETQ. This CDR3 has 16 residues. Trimming shortened V by 2 bases and J by 0 bases, and 12 bases separated the two germline ends. Primers included in the PCR were 60 Vbeta and 13 Jbeta primers. Libraries were prepared by immunoSEQ multiplex PCR; TCRdb keeps only in-frame clonotypes and omits some of them. In all, the sample yields roughly 50,000 clones. The genes are TRBV5-1 and TRBJ1-3, with a weak D call TRBD1 (6 bases). This sequence originates from a female donor in good health and CMV-seronegative. The source material was PBMCs. CDR3 in amino acids: CASSLKQGPSGNTIYF. CDR3 in DNA: TGCGCCAGCAGCTTAAAACAGGGCCCCTCTGGAAACACCATATATTTT.